The 28 T cell receptor beta chains reported below all come from one sample, sequenced in a study of control samples from healthy donors and cancer patients. Profiling relied on immunoSEQ multiplex PCR, and the TCRdb table lists in-frame clones only, not all of them. The sample lists under 200,000 clones; roughly 94% were seen once. Material: PBMCs. These receptors were obtained from a man aged 55 to 69 with colorectal cancer.

On this clone itself: A much larger clone differs from this one at a single base, so this may be a read error. Other DNA sequences in the same sample also yield this CDR3. The V gene is TRBV27, the J gene TRBJ1-6, with 8 bases matching TRBD1. Germline loops: CDR1 MNHEY, CDR2 SMNVEV (reference sequence). The J segment lost 7 bases and the V segment lost 0 bases, leaving 2 bases of the junction unmatched. The CDR3 has 15 amino acids. The CDR3 reads CASSLSGTGNSPLHF. The CDR3, as DNA: TGTGCCAGCAGTTTATCCGGGACAGGCAATTCACCCCTCCACTTT.

V gene TRBV6-5 combines with J gene TRBJ1-5; D gene ambiguous. The CDR3 spans 16 residues. CDR1 and CDR2 (germline): MNHEY, SVGAGI. Deletions cut 0 bases from V and 2 bases from J, with 11 bases between. The DNA for the CDR3 is TGTGCCAGCAGTTACTCGGAGGGCCTTGGCAATCAGCCCCAGCATTTT. Encoded protein: CASSYSEGLGNQPQHF.

This chain links TRBV12-3 or TRBV12-4 with TRBJ1-4; D not certain. The CDR3 loop spans 13 amino acids. V shed 3 bases and J shed 8 bases, with 10 bases lying between them. This CDR3 is CASSLGYNEKLFF. In DNA, the CDR3 is TGTGCCAGCAGTTTGGGTTATAACGAAAAACTGTTTTTT.

The V gene is TRBV29-1, the J gene TRBJ2-5, with 10 positions matching TRBD2. The junction had 9 bases not matched to a gene; V was cut back by 3 bases and J by 5 bases. CDR1 and CDR2 (germline): SQVTM, ANQGSEA. This CDR3 has 15 amino acids. CDR3 in DNA: TGCAGCGTTGACCTGTTAGCGGGGGGTAGGGAGACCCAGTACTTC. Translating it yields CSVDLLAGGRETQYF.

The V and J genes are TRBV3-1 (or the pseudogene TRBV3-2) and TRBJ2-7; unclear D gene. Germline V gene data show CDR1 as LGHDT and CDR2 as YNNKEL (reference sequence). The CDR3 is made up of 12 amino acids. Trimming cost V 4 bases and J 6 bases, with 10 bases left between them. The CDR3 DNA reads as TGTGCCAGCAGCCCCAGGTCCAGCGAGCAGTACTTC. As protein: CASSPRSSEQYF.

The gene calls are TRBV6-1 and TRBJ1-1; 7 bases are a match to TRBD1. Germline CDR1 is MNHNS and CDR2 is SASEGT. Trimming took 0 bases from V and 1 from J; bases not matched to a gene: 8. CDR3 length: 17 residues. CDR3 sequence reads: CASSEAERGLSNTEAFF. CDR3 bases: TGTGCCAGCAGTGAAGCGGAAAGGGGGCTATCGAACACTGAAGCTTTCTTT.

Here the CDR3 DNA reads TGTGCCAGCAGCCCCGGTGGGGGGGGCGCAAACACCATATATTTT. This sequence encodes CASSPGGGGANTIYF. The V gene is TRBV21-1, the J gene TRBJ1-3. TRBV21-1 is tagged as a pseudogene. This CDR3 is 15 amino acids long.

J is TRBJ2-7 and V is TRBV14; no definite D call. The CDR3 extends over 14 amino acids. V was cut by 1 base and J by 0 bases, with 7 bases left in between. Germline lookup yields CDR1 SGHDN and CDR2 FVKESK. CDR3 nucleotides: TGTGCCAGCAGCCAAGTTCCAGACTCCTACGAGCAGTACTTC. Amino acid sequence: CASSQVPDSYEQYF. The full variable domain, its missing parts supplied by reference TRBV14 and TRBJ2-7, is EAGVTQFPSHSVIEKGQTVTLRCDPISGHDNLYWYRRVMGKEIKFLLHFVKESKQDESGMPNNRFLAERTGGTYSTLKVQPAELEDSGVYFCASSQVPDSYEQYFGPGTRLTVT.

V gene TRBV2 combines with J gene TRBJ1-2; TRBD1 matches 8 bases. In germline, CDR1 is SNHLY, CDR2 FYNNEI. The CDR3 consists of 14 residues. V trimming: 6 bases; J trimming: 5 bases; junction bases outside the gene matches: 8. The CDR3: CASSSQGARYGYTF. As DNA, the CDR3 is TGTGCCAGCAGCTCCCAGGGGGCAAGGTATGGCTACACCTTC.

The CDR3 here is CASSSSGAGYTF. For the CDR3, the DNA is TGTGCCAGCAGCTCCTCAGGGGCTGGCTACACCTTC. The chain is built from TRBV9 and TRBJ1-2; possible D gene TRBD1, 6 bases. The germline gives CDR1 SGDLS, CDR2 YYNGEE. V lost 4 bases and J 7 bases, leaving 11 bases between the germline ends. The CDR3 is 12 amino acids.

The V gene is TRBV27, the J gene TRBJ1-5; D perhaps matches TRBD1 (5 bases). V lost 8 bases and J lost 6, with 14 bases in between. The CDR3 runs to 13 residues. CDR1 is MNHEY, CDR2 SMNVEV, per germline (reference sequence). The chain's CDR3 is CASGRQGGQPQHF. For the CDR3, the DNA is TGTGCCAGCGGTCGGCAGGGCGGTCAGCCCCAGCATTTT.

This clone appeared a single time. This chain joins TRBV19 and TRBJ1-1, with D perhaps TRBD1 (5 bases). CDR3 size: 17 residues. The V end was cut by 1 base, the J end by 2 bases, with 17 bases between. The germline CDR1 and CDR2 sequences are LNHDA and SQIVND (reference sequence). This CDR3 is CASSIGGKGRDNTEAFF. Written as DNA, the CDR3 is TGTGCCAGTAGTATAGGGGGGAAGGGCAGGGATAACACTGAAGCTTTCTTT.

This chain links TRBV18 with TRBJ1-4; 7 positions match TRBD1. The CDR3 contains 16 residues. The trim removed 2 bases at V and 4 bases at J, leaving 7 bases unmatched. CDR1 is KGHSH and CDR2 is LQKENI in the germline V gene. The CDR3 DNA sequence: TGTGCCAGCTCACCAATGACCGGGACAGTTAATGAAAAACTGTTTTTT. Protein sequence: CASSPMTGTVNEKLFF. Looking up the rest from reference TRBV18 and TRBJ1-4 gives the full variable domain: NAGVMQNPRHLVRRRGQEARLRCSPMKGHSHVYWYRQLPEEGLKFMVYLQKENIIDESGMPKERFSAEFPKEGPSILRIQQVVRGDSAAYFCASSPMTGTVNEKLFFGSGTQLSVL.

The rearrangement uses TRBV5-4 and TRBJ1-2, with D hard to call. Germline V gene lookup returns CDR1 SGHNT and CDR2 YYREEE (reference sequence). Trimming pared 4 bases from V and 4 bases from J, leaving 14 bases between. The CDR3 sequence is 14 residues long. In DNA, the CDR3 is TGTGCCAGCAGCCCTATTGGGGAGGGCTATGGCTACACCTTC. Residues: CASSPIGEGYGYTF.

The chain joins TRBV29-1 to TRBJ2-7; TRBD1 is a possible D gene (7 bases). CDR3 length: 13 amino acids. The V gene lost 2 bases and the J gene lost 4 bases, with 12 bases spanning the gap. Germline V gene lookup returns CDR1 SQVTM and CDR2 ANQGSEA. Written as DNA, the CDR3 is TGCAGCGTTGAAACAGGGGACTCTTACGAGCAGTACTTC. This sequence encodes CSVETGDSYEQYF.

This rearrangement joins TRBV5-6 to TRBJ2-7, with 7 bases lining up with TRBD1. The junction had 10 bases not matched to a gene; V was cut back by 4 bases and J by 0 bases. This CDR3 has 16 amino acids. From germline, CDR1 is SGHDT and CDR2 YYEEEE. CDR3: CASSPMTGTSSYEQYF. DNA of the CDR3: TGTGCCAGCAGCCCAATGACAGGGACCAGCTCCTACGAGCAGTACTTC.

For the CDR3, the DNA is TGCGCCAGCAGCCAAAACTCCCGGGACACAGGACACGAGCAGTACTTC. As protein: CASSQNSRDTGHEQYF. V and J are TRBV4-1 and TRBJ2-7, with D perhaps matching TRBD1 (6 bases). The CDR3 is 16 residues long. Germline V gene sequence: CDR1 MGHRA, CDR2 YSYEKL. V shed 2 bases and J shed 5 bases, with 19 bases lying between them.

The chain recombines TRBV30 with TRBJ1-4; D is unclear. CDR3 length: 14 amino acids. Germline CDR1 GTSNPN, CDR2 SVGIG (reference sequence). V dropped 0 bases and J dropped 6 bases, with 11 bases sitting between them. In DNA, the CDR3 is TGTGCCTGGAGTGTACAAGGCGGCCATGAAAAACTGTTTTTT. Its translation: CAWSVQGGHEKLFF.

The chain recombines TRBV5-1 with TRBJ2-6, with 11 bases identical to TRBD1. The V segment lost 4 bases and the J segment 2 bases; nucleotides outside the gene matches: 11. CDR1 and CDR2 (germline): SGHRS, YFSETQ. This CDR3 contains 19 residues. CDR3 DNA: TGCGCCAGCAGCCCCCTTAGGGGACAGGGGGAGGCTGGGGCCAACGTCCTGACTTTC. It encodes CASSPLRGQGEAGANVLTF.

This clone was recorded once. This chain connects TRBV6-5 to TRBJ1-4, with no clear D. Trimming took 6 bases from V and 8 from J, leaving 16 bases between them. The CDR3 contains 14 residues. The V gene's germline CDR1 is MNHEY and CDR2 SVGAGI. CDR3 nucleotides: TGTGCCAGCAGCCACACTCCCTTGAGGGAAAAACTGTTTTTT. It encodes CASSHTPLREKLFF.

This chain joins TRBV29-1 and TRBJ2-3, with a tentative D call TRBD1 (6 bases). The CDR3 runs 12 residues. V was trimmed by 5 bases and J by 1 base, leaving 7 bases between them. From germline, CDR1 is SQVTM and CDR2 ANQGSEA. CDR3: CSVHRGTDTQYF. CDR3 sequence (DNA): TGCAGCGTTCACAGGGGCACAGATACGCAGTATTTT.

This clone has a single count. This chain joins TRBV11-2 and TRBJ1-1; D not certain. The CDR3 has 14 residues. Germline CDR1 reads SGHAT; CDR2 reads FQNNGV. V shed 4 bases and J shed 1 base, with 10 bases lying between them. This CDR3 is CASSSLRRNTEAFF. CDR3 sequence (DNA): TGTGCCAGCAGCTCCCTCAGGAGGAACACTGAAGCTTTCTTT.

V is TRBV19 and J is TRBJ1-3; no clear D gene. Looked up from germline, CDR1 is LNHDA and CDR2 is SQIVND (reference sequence). The CDR3 has 14 residues. With 4 bases removed from V and 0 bases from J, the gap between germline ends came to 7 bases. The CDR3 here is CASSTQSSGNTIYF. The CDR3 DNA reads as TGTGCCAGTAGTACGCAGAGCTCTGGAAACACCATATATTTT.

The CDR3 coding sequence is TGTGCCAGCAGCCAAGAGACAGGCTCTGGAAACACCATATATTTT. Translating it yields CASSQETGSGNTIYF. V gene TRBV4-2 combines with J gene TRBJ1-3; D perhaps matches TRBD1 (6 bases). The CDR3 contains 15 residues. The V end was cut by 0 bases, the J end by 0 bases, with 6 bases between. Germline CDR1 reads LGHNA; CDR2 reads YNFKEQ.

The V call is TRBV19, the J call TRBJ1-6; 7 bases line up with TRBD1. The V gene end was trimmed by 7 bases and the J gene end by 4 bases; junction bases not matched to a gene: 10. Germline CDR1 is LNHDA and CDR2 is SQIVND (reference sequence). The CDR3 is made up of 16 amino acids. The CDR3 here is CASTPTGTEYNSPLHF. The CDR3 nucleotides read TGTGCCAGTACCCCCACCGGGACAGAATATAATTCACCCCTCCACTTT.

The chain is built from TRBV18 and TRBJ1-2; no clear D gene. The CDR3 is made up of 13 amino acids. Per germline, CDR1 KGHSH and CDR2 LQKENI. Deletions cut 0 bases from V and 1 base from J, with 3 bases between. The CDR3 loop reads CASSPPSNYGYTF. Here the CDR3 DNA reads TGTGCCAGCTCACCACCGAGTAACTATGGCTACACCTTC.

This clone was counted between two and nine times. This chain uses TRBV20-1 with TRBJ2-5, with 8 bases identical to TRBD1. CDR1 and CDR2 (germline): DFQATT, SNEGSKA (reference sequence). This CDR3 is built from 11 residues. Trimming took 6 bases from V and 4 from J; bases not matched to a gene: 1. CDR3 protein: CSARGRETQYF. CDR3 DNA sequence: TGCAGTGCCAGGGGGCGAGAGACCCAGTACTTC.

The chain links TRBV6-5 to TRBJ2-4; perhaps D is TRBD1 or TRBD2 (5 bases each). The V gene's germline CDR1 is MNHEY and CDR2 SVGAGI. The CDR3 covers 14 residues. Between the trimmed V and J ends, which lost 2 bases and 6 bases, there was a span of 11 bases. DNA of the CDR3: TGTGCCAGCAGTTACATGGGGGAACTAAACATTCAGTACTTC. Translating gives CASSYMGELNIQYF.